This passage covers 9 T cell receptor beta chains from one sample sequenced in a study of T cell responses to AZD1222 COVID-19 vaccine. Sequencing was performed with immunoSEQ multiplex PCR; in TCRdb, only in-frame clones are kept and a portion is missing. This sample has some 130,000 clones; under 95% occur once, and the top ten carry about 9%. Sequenced here: peripheral blood, sampled on day 0 of AZD1222 vaccination. The origin of the receptors is an adult in good health.

J is TRBJ2-7 and V is TRBV7-9; 11 nucleotides line up with TRBD1. Germline V gives CDR1 SEHNR, CDR2 FQNEAQ (reference sequence). The length of the CDR3 is 14 residues. V shed 5 bases and J 3 bases; nucleotides not matched to a gene: 3. CDR3 region: CASSPGQGVYEQYF. CDR3 DNA: TGTGCCAGCAGCCCGGGACAGGGGGTCTACGAGCAGTACTTC.

The chain has TRBV7-3 and TRBJ1-5; the D gene is possibly TRBD1 (6 bases). V lost 0 bases and J 0 bases, leaving 12 bases between the germline ends. CDR1 and CDR2 from the germline V gene are SGHTA and FQGTGA. The CDR3 loop spans 17 amino acids. The CDR3 protein is CASSLTPGQYSNQPQHF. The CDR3 bases are TGTGCCAGCAGCTTAACCCCGGGACAATATAGCAATCAGCCCCAGCATTTT. Full variable domain (outside the CDR3, taken from reference TRBV7-3 and TRBJ1-5): GAGVSQTPSNKVTEKGKYVELRCDPISGHTALYWYRQSLGQGPEFLIYFQGTGAADDSGLPNDRFFAVRPEGSVSTLKIQRTERGDSAVYLCASSLTPGQYSNQPQHFGDGTRLSIL.

The chain recombines TRBV28 with TRBJ1-5; 8 bases line up with TRBD1. Germline lookup yields CDR1 MDHEN and CDR2 SYDVKM. The CDR3 totals 14 residues. V trimming: 3 bases; J trimming: 6 bases; junction bases outside the gene matches: 4. CDR3 nucleotides: TGTGCCAGCAGTTTGACAGGGGCCCGTCAGCCCCAGCATTTT. It encodes CASSLTGARQPQHF.

The V call is TRBV19, the J call TRBJ2-5; TRBD2 might be the D (6 bases). V was cut by 6 bases and J by 0 bases, with 17 bases left in between. Germline V gene sequence: CDR1 LNHDA, CDR2 SQIVND (reference sequence). The CDR3 loop spans 16 amino acids. CDR3 loop: CASSAGPTGDQETQYF. The CDR3 nucleotides are TGTGCCAGTAGCGCGGGGCCCACTGGGGACCAAGAGACCCAGTACTTC.

The chain links TRBV19 to TRBJ1-3; the D gene is possibly TRBD1 (5 bases). This CDR3 region has 15 residues. CDR1 is LNHDA, CDR2 SQIVND, per germline (reference sequence). V shed 9 bases and J shed 8 bases, with 23 bases lying between them. CDR3 residues: CASTTRTSGLYTIYF. The CDR3 nucleotides read TGTGCCAGCACCACACGGACATCGGGTCTCTACACCATATATTTT.

The J gene is TRBJ1-5, the V gene TRBV3-1 (or the pseudogene TRBV3-2); the match to TRBD1 covers 10 bases. Germline CDR1 reads LGHDT; CDR2 reads YNNKEL (reference sequence). CDR3 length equals 15 residues. V was pared by 3 bases and J by 7 bases, with 6 bases of the junction left unmatched. The CDR3 DNA follows: TGTGCCAGCAGCCAGACAGGGGGCGCATGGCAGCCCCAGCATTTT. This codes for CASSQTGGAWQPQHF.

This clone occurred once. CDR3 in DNA: TGCAGCGTTGATCTCCTGTTAGGGAATGGCTACACCTTC. It specifies CSVDLLLGNGYTF. This chain joins TRBV29-1 and TRBJ1-2; no firm D call. Trimming pared 3 bases from V and 6 bases from J, leaving 14 bases between. CDR1 is SQVTM and CDR2 is ANQGSEA in the germline V gene. The CDR3 loop spans 13 amino acids.

In its sample, this clone was seen once. The chain couples TRBV7-9 to TRBJ2-7; 7 nucleotides agree with TRBD1. Germline CDR1 SEHNR, CDR2 FQNEAQ (reference sequence). The V gene end was trimmed by 0 bases and the J gene end by 5 bases; junction bases not matched to a gene: 10. The CDR3 contains 16 residues. The CDR3 DNA follows: TGTGCCAGCAGCTTAGCGCTAACAGGGGTGTTCCACGAGCAGTACTTC. It is translated as CASSLALTGVFHEQYF.

The chain uses TRBV9 and TRBJ1-4, with 8 bases lining up with TRBD1. The trim removed 3 bases at V and 8 bases at J, leaving 12 bases unmatched. Germline V gene lookup returns CDR1 SGDLS and CDR2 YYNGEE. This CDR3 comprises 16 residues. In DNA, the CDR3 is TGTGCCAGCAGCGATCGGACAGGGTCGGGTGGGGAAAAACTGTTTTTT. Encoded protein: CASSDRTGSGGEKLFF.